These 32 T cell receptor beta chains were all obtained from the same sample, sequenced in a study of molecular identifiers for immune sequencing clone quantification. TCRdb analysed the PCR reads with MiXCR anew, one entry per CDR3 protein. The data contain about 640,000 distinct CDR3 sequences, about 20% of them singletons. The source material was naive CD8+ T cells from blood, with Jurkat cell RNA spiked in. Subset described: FACS-sorted CD8+CD4-CCR7+CD45RA+ naive T cells. Receptor source: a human donor in good health. Some libraries in this study had Jurkat cell RNA spiked in.

The chain employs TRBV5-5 and TRBJ2-1; TRBD1 might be the D (6 bases). CDR3 length equals 16 residues. Germline V lookup: CDR1 SGHKS, CDR2 YYEKEE (reference sequence). V was cut by 4 bases and J by 0 bases, with 14 bases left in between. CDR3 region: CASSIPTGSSYNEQFF. The CDR3 DNA reads as TGTGCCAGCAGCATCCCGACAGGTAGCTCCTACAATGAGCAGTTCTTC.

The V and J genes are TRBV5-6 and TRBJ1-1; TRBD1 aligns across 7 bases. Germline trimming cut 3 bases from V and 12 bases from J; bases unmatched to any gene: 17. CDR3 size: 15 residues. Looked up from germline, CDR1 is SGHDT and CDR2 is YYEEEE. CDR3 sequence (DNA): TGTGCCAGCAGCTCAATTAACCGACAGGGCGGGTTAACTTTCTTT. It codes for CASSSINRQGGLTFF.

This clonotype was seen a handful of times. The chain has TRBV13 and TRBJ2-1; D remains ambiguous. The germline V and J ends were trimmed by 1 base and 5 bases, with 9 bases remaining between them. Germline CDR1 PRHDT, CDR2 FYEKMQ (reference sequence). The CDR3 totals 14 residues. This CDR3 is CASSLESPNNEQFF. In DNA, the CDR3 is TGTGCCAGCAGCTTAGAGTCCCCAAACAATGAGCAGTTCTTC.

Comment on this clonotype: This may be a read error: a much more frequent sequence differs by one nucleotide. The rearrangement links TRBV7-2 to TRBJ2-1; D remains ambiguous. The CDR3 covers 11 residues. The germline V gene encodes CDR1 SGHTA and CDR2 FQGNSA. The ends were cut back, 4 bases at V and 9 bases at J, with 7 bases in the middle. CDR3 DNA: TGTGCCAGCAGCTGGGTTACTGAGCAGTTCTTC. Protein sequence: CASSWVTEQFF. The whole variable domain, filled in from reference TRBV7-2 and TRBJ2-1, reads GAGVSQSPSNKVTEKGKDVELRCDPISGHTALYWYRQSLGQGLEFLIYFQGNSAPDKSGLPSDRFSAERTGGSVSTLTIQRTQQEDSAVYLCASSWVTEQFFGPGTRLTVL.

Remarks on this clonotype: A read error may account for a junction end that differs from germline. DNA of the CDR3: TGTGCCGGCAGTTTAACGTCGAGGGGCGGAACTGAAGCTTTCTTT. Its protein product is CAGSLTSRGGTEAFF. The chain couples TRBV12-3 or TRBV12-4 to TRBJ1-1, with D tentatively TRBD1 (5 bases). There are 15 residues in the CDR3.

This clonotype came up many times. The V and J genes are TRBV28 and TRBJ1-1; 10 bases agree with TRBD1. This CDR3 comprises 14 residues. J lost 4 bases, V lost 10 bases, and 9 bases had no gene match. Germline-derived CDR1 and CDR2 are MDHEN and SYDVKM. In nucleotides, the CDR3 is TGTGCCATCGGGACAGGGGTTGGGGGCACTGAAGCTTTCTTT. As protein: CAIGTGVGGTEAFF.

Only a few counts were recorded for this clonotype. V usage is TRBV19 and J usage is TRBJ2-3, with D perhaps TRBD1 or TRBD2 (5 bases each). The V gene's germline CDR1 is LNHDA and CDR2 SQIVND (reference sequence). V was trimmed by 3 bases and J by 4 bases, leaving 14 bases between them. The CDR3 has 15 residues. The CDR3 bases are TGTGCCAGTAGTATTAACCCAGGGCGGGCAGATACGCAGTATTTT. This gives the protein CASSINPGRADTQYF.

The rearrangement uses TRBV9 and TRBJ1-3; no clear D. The CDR3 is 15 residues long. V was shortened by 4 bases and J by 0 bases, with 11 bases between the two germline ends. CDR1 SGDLS and CDR2 YYNGEE come from the germline V gene. DNA of the CDR3: TGTGCCAGCAGCCCCTTTCTGGGCTCTGGAAACACCATATATTTT. This gives the protein CASSPFLGSGNTIYF. Full variable domain (rest looked up from reference TRBV9 and TRBJ1-3): DSGVTQTPKHLITATGQRVTLRCSPRSGDLSVYWYQQSLDQGLQFLIQYYNGEERAKGNILERFSAQQFPDLHSELNLSSLELGDSALYFCASSPFLGSGNTIYFGEGSWLTVV.

This clonotype was seen repeatedly, ten times or more. This chain joins TRBV5-6 and TRBJ1-1; D call uncertain. The germline V gene encodes CDR1 SGHDT and CDR2 YYEEEE. This CDR3 has 13 amino acids. V gave up 4 bases and J gave up 0 bases, with 7 bases separating them. The DNA for the CDR3 is TGTGCCAGCAGCCGAGACATGAACACTGAAGCTTTCTTT. This sequence encodes CASSRDMNTEAFF.

Notes on this clonotype: A single base separates this from a much larger clone, so it may be a read error. The gene calls are TRBV7-2 and TRBJ2-3; 12 bases map to TRBD2. J lost 3 bases, V lost 5 bases, and 6 bases had no gene match. The CDR3 consists of 16 residues. Germline V lookup: CDR1 SGHTA, CDR2 FQGNSA. CDR3 nucleotides: TGTGCCAGCAGCCCGGGGACTAGCGGGCAAACAGATACGCAGTATTTT. As protein: CASSPGTSGQTDTQYF.

Note on this clonotype: A much larger clone differs from this one at a single base, so this may be a read error. The chain carries TRBV6-2 or TRBV6-3 and TRBJ2-3; TRBD2 aligns across 10 bases. Per germline, CDR1 MNHEY and CDR2 SVGEGT. This CDR3 spans 15 amino acids. J lost 4 bases, V lost 3 bases, and 4 bases had no gene match. As DNA, the CDR3 is TGTGCCAGCAGTTATAGCGGGGGGCCACCAGATACGCAGTATTTT. This gives the protein CASSYSGGPPDTQYF.

In its sample, this clonotype was seen a few times. The chain recombines TRBV18 with TRBJ2-5; TRBD1 aligns across 7 bases. Germline-derived CDR1 and CDR2 are KGHSH and LQKENI. After removal of 3 bases from V and 5 bases from J, the junction contained 9 bases not matched to a gene. The CDR3 extends over 15 amino acids. CDR3 residues: CASSPGTAFYETQYF. The DNA for the CDR3 is TGTGCCAGCTCACCCGGGACAGCCTTTTATGAGACCCAGTACTTC.

A few counts support this clonotype. The chain combines TRBV6-2 or TRBV6-3 with TRBJ2-7, with a weak D call TRBD1 (5 bases). The CDR3 extends over 17 amino acids. The V end was cut by 2 bases, the J end by 3 bases, with 20 bases between. Germline loops: CDR1 MNHEY, CDR2 SVGEGT. CDR3 protein: CASSYHTDSGHDYEQYF. In DNA, the CDR3 is TGTGCCAGCAGTTACCACACCGACTCAGGGCATGACTACGAGCAGTACTTC.

There are many counts of this clonotype. V and J are TRBV4-2 and TRBJ1-2; maybe TRBD1 (6 bases). Germline values: CDR1 LGHNA, CDR2 YNFKEQ. The CDR3 extends over 15 amino acids. V shed 0 bases and J shed 7 bases, with 15 bases lying between them. The CDR3 protein is CASSQEGVSGAGYTF. CDR3 DNA sequence: TGTGCCAGCAGCCAAGAAGGAGTCTCGGGGGCTGGCTACACCTTC.

This clonotype appeared a few times. The V gene is TRBV4-1, the J gene TRBJ2-3, with 8 bases lining up with TRBD2. The V gene's germline CDR1 is MGHRA and CDR2 YSYEKL. There are 17 residues in the CDR3. V lost 4 bases to trimming and J lost 0 bases; unmatched junction nucleotides: 9. CDR3 nucleotides: TGCGCCAGCAGCCCCCGACTAGCGCGTGCTAGCACAGATACGCAGTATTTT. It is translated as CASSPRLARASTDTQYF.

This clonotype showed up many times. CDR3 amino acids: CASNDEGVRENTEAFF. DNA of the CDR3: TGTGCCAGCAACGACGAAGGGGTGCGAGAGAACACTGAAGCTTTCTTT. V and J are TRBV6-2 or TRBV6-3 and TRBJ1-1; tentative D call: TRBD1 (5 bases). V lost 7 bases to trimming and J lost 1 base, with 19 bases between them. CDR1 and CDR2 (germline): MNHEY, SVGEGT. The CDR3 spans 16 residues.

This clonotype was picked up many times. The genes are TRBV4-1 and TRBJ2-1, with 15 bases aligning to TRBD2. Trimming removed 3 bases from V and 7 bases from J; junction bases left unmatched: 7. The CDR3 loop spans 17 amino acids. Per germline, CDR1 MGHRA and CDR2 YSYEKL. The CDR3 is CASSQWTSGRAKNEQFF. The CDR3 nucleotides are TGCGCCAGCAGCCAGTGGACTAGCGGGAGGGCGAAGAATGAGCAGTTCTTC.

This clonotype was seen at least ten times. CDR3 sequence: CAISEAGSHTDTQYF. The CDR3 DNA follows: TGTGCCATCAGTGAGGCGGGGTCCCACACAGATACGCAGTATTTT. This chain uses TRBV10-3 with TRBJ2-3, with D maybe TRBD2 (6 bases). The CDR3 totals 15 residues. From germline, CDR1 is ENHRY and CDR2 SYGVKD. The V end was cut by 2 bases, the J end by 2 bases, with 11 bases between.

This clonotype came up a few times. The rearrangement uses TRBV30 and TRBJ1-4; D is unresolved. The CDR3 extends over 10 amino acids. Germline-derived CDR1 and CDR2 are GTSNPN and SVGIG (reference sequence). V lost 1 base, J lost 8 bases, and 2 bases lay in between. In DNA form, the CDR3 reads TGTGCCTGGAGTGGCGAAAAACTGTTTTTT. This codes for CAWSGEKLFF.

This clonotype came up many times. V is TRBV27 and J is TRBJ2-7, with D perhaps TRBD1 or TRBD2 (5 bases each). Trimming cost V 2 bases and J 0 bases, with 11 bases left between them. The CDR3 is made up of 15 amino acids. Germline V gene sequence: CDR1 MNHEY, CDR2 SMNVEV (reference sequence). The CDR3 sequence: CASSLRGPGSYEQYF. The CDR3 bases are TGTGCCAGCAGTTTACGGGGCCCGGGCTCCTACGAGCAGTACTTC.

This clonotype was recorded many times. J is TRBJ2-3 and V is TRBV28; D could derive from TRBD1 or TRBD2 (5 bases each). The germline V gene has CDR1 MDHEN and CDR2 SYDVKM. There are 14 residues in the CDR3. V was clipped by 6 bases and J by 0 bases, with 10 bases between them. The CDR3 reads CASSRDVSTDTQYF. The DNA of the CDR3 is TGTGCCAGCAGCCGGGACGTTAGCACAGATACGCAGTATTTT.

DNA of the CDR3: TGTGCCATCAGTGAGCTATACAATGAGCAGTTCTTC. Translating gives CAISELYNEQFF. The V and J genes are TRBV10-3 and TRBJ2-1; D unresolved. V was shortened by 2 bases and J by 4 bases, with 3 bases between the two germline ends. The germline V gene has CDR1 ENHRY and CDR2 SYGVKD. The CDR3 sequence is 12 residues long.

Ten or more counts support this clonotype. This rearrangement joins TRBV20-1 to TRBJ1-5, with D perhaps TRBD1 (5 bases). Deletions cut 3 bases from V and 6 bases from J, with 18 bases between. CDR3 size: 15 residues. Germline-derived CDR1 and CDR2 are DFQATT and SNEGSKA (reference sequence). The CDR3 DNA reads TGCAGTGCTAGGTTATCCGGGACGAGTGGTCAGCCCCAGCATTTT. It specifies CSARLSGTSGQPQHF.

This clonotype was picked up a small number of times. The V call is TRBV5-6, the J call TRBJ1-2; D unresolved. CDR3 length equals 13 residues. Germline V lookup: CDR1 SGHDT, CDR2 YYEEEE. V lost 1 base and J 5 bases, leaving 9 bases between the germline ends. The CDR3, as DNA: TGTGCCAGCAGCTTGACGCGACTATATGGCTACACCTTC. It specifies CASSLTRLYGYTF.

This clonotype was picked up many times. The chain combines TRBV30 with TRBJ2-3; the D is unclear. Per germline, CDR1 GTSNPN and CDR2 SVGIG (reference sequence). This CDR3 comprises 14 residues. Trimming took 2 bases from V and 4 from J, leaving 13 bases between them. The CDR3 is CAWSYSSRPDTQYF. The DNA of the CDR3 is TGTGCCTGGAGTTATAGCAGCCGGCCAGATACGCAGTATTTT.

In its sample, this clonotype was seen many times. CDR3 protein: CAWSVVGRAADTQYF. The CDR3 nucleotides read TGTGCCTGGAGTGTCGTCGGGAGGGCCGCAGATACGCAGTATTTT. The J gene is TRBJ2-3, the V gene TRBV30; the match to TRBD2 covers 8 bases. This CDR3 region has 15 residues. The germline V gene has CDR1 GTSNPN and CDR2 SVGIG (reference sequence). After removal of 0 bases from V and 4 bases from J, the junction contained 6 bases not matched to a gene.

This clonotype showed up many times. The genes are TRBV27 and TRBJ2-7; 8 bases agree with TRBD2. The CDR3 extends over 14 amino acids. The trim removed 5 bases at V and 4 bases at J, leaving 7 bases unmatched. The germline gives CDR1 MNHEY, CDR2 SMNVEV (reference sequence). The CDR3 nucleotides read TGTGCCAGCAGTCTACAGCGGGGGCTTTACGAGCAGTACTTC. It is translated as CASSLQRGLYEQYF.

The sample holds many counts of this clonotype. This chain links TRBV12-3 or TRBV12-4 with TRBJ1-1; no definite D call. The CDR3 loop spans 12 amino acids. V lost 3 bases to trimming and J lost 10 bases, with 12 bases between them. CDR3 in amino acids: CASSLDGLGAFF. The CDR3 coding sequence is TGTGCCAGCAGTTTGGACGGTCTAGGAGCTTTCTTT.

This rearrangement joins TRBV25-1 to TRBJ2-7; D is unresolved. The CDR3 covers 14 residues. In germline, CDR1 is MGHDK, CDR2 SYGVNS. V was trimmed by 1 base and J by 0 bases, leaving 7 bases between them. CDR3 protein: CASSEFESSYEQYF. CDR3 DNA sequence: TGTGCCAGCAGTGAATTCGAAAGCTCCTACGAGCAGTACTTC.

This clonotype was recorded a few times. This sequence joins TRBV12-3 or TRBV12-4 and TRBJ2-7, with D unclear. The ends were cut back, 7 bases at V and 0 bases at J, with 13 bases in the middle. There are 14 residues in the CDR3. The CDR3 region is CASNEDGSSYEQYF. The CDR3 bases are TGTGCCAGCAACGAGGACGGCAGCTCCTACGAGCAGTACTTC.

The table lists this clonotype with many counts. This chain uses TRBV12-3 or TRBV12-4 with TRBJ1-5; 11 nucleotides agree with TRBD1. This CDR3 region has 15 residues. Trimming at V came to 6 bases and at J to 7 bases, leaving 8 bases not matched to a gene. The CDR3 sequence: CASRDGTGGEQPQHF. The CDR3 nucleotides are TGTGCCAGCAGGGACGGGACAGGGGGGGAGCAGCCCCAGCATTTT.

This sequence joins TRBV2 and TRBJ1-2; the D gene is possibly TRBD1 (5 bases). The V gene lost 3 bases and the J gene lost 4 bases, with 12 bases spanning the gap. Germline CDR1 and CDR2: SNHLY and FYNNEI. CDR3 length: 14 residues. In nucleotides, the CDR3 is TGTGCCAGCAGTGACAGGGTGCGTGGCTATGGCTACACCTTC. As protein: CASSDRVRGYGYTF.